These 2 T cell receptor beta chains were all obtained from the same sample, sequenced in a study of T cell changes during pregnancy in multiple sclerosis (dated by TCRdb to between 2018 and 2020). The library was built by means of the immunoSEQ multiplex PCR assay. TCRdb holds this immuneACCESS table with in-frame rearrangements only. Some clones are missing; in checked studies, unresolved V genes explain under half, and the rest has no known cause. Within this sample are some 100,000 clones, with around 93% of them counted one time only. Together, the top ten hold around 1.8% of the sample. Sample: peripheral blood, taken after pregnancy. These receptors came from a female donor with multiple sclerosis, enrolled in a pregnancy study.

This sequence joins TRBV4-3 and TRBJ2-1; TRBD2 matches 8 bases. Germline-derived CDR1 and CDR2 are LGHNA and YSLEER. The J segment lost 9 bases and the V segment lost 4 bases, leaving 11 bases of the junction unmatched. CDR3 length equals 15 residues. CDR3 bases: TGCGCCAGCAGCCCAACGGCGGGGGGCCGGGGTGAGCAGTTCTTC. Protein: CASSPTAGGRGEQFF.

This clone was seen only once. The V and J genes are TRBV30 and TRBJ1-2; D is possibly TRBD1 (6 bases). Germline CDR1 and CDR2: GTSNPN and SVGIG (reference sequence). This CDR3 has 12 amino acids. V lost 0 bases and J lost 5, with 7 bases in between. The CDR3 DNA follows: TGTGCCTGGAGTGTACAGGGTTATGGCTACACCTTC. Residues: CAWSVQGYGYTF. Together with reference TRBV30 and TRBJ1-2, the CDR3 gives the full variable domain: SQTIHQWPATLVQPVGSPLSLECTVEGTSNPNLYWYRQAAGRGLQLLFYSVGIGQISSEVPQNLSASRPQDRQFILSSKKLLLSDSGFYLCAWSVQGYGYTFGSGTRLTVV.